This T cell receptor beta chain was documented in a study of T cell therapy after organ transplantation. Whole-study findings and limits: Endogenous clonotypes not in therapy products appeared after therapy alongside transferred ones.

The method was immunoSEQ multiplex PCR; TCRdb's version includes in-frame clones alone and lacks a portion of them. The sample carries 40,000 to 60,000 clones, 94% recorded once. J lost 4 bases, V lost 6 bases, and 4 bases had no gene match. The CDR3 spans 13 residues. CDR1 is ENHRY and CDR2 is SYGVKD in the germline V gene. Drug-resistant or recurrent cytomegalovirus affected these solid-organ transplant recipient patients. A remark on this clone: The antigen is undetermined.

The rearrangement links TRBV10-3 to TRBJ2-5; 8 positions match TRBD2. Source: CD8+ T cells from blood, taken before autologous CMV-specific T cell therapy. This clonotype originated in a human patient who had received a solid organ transplant and had CMV disease. This CDR3 reads CAIRESGRETQYF. DNA for the CDR3: TGTGCCATCAGAGAAAGCGGGAGAGAGACCCAGTACTTC.